A selection of T cell receptor beta chains follows, all from one sample in a study of blood T cell repertoires in COVID-19. Some clones are missing from TCRdb's copy, which holds only in-frame ones; the method was immunoSEQ multiplex PCR. The sample has tens of thousands of clones; around 87% are singletons. Specimen: peripheral blood. The source of these receptors is a woman of 80 years or more with acute or convalescent COVID-19. Each CDR3 is given with its conserved first and last residue. A D gene is named only where the DNA matches it firmly. Rows give clone size only sometimes, using once, few, many, or a class for an expanded clone.

D,size,V,J,CDR3,DNA
.,.,TRBV13,TRBJ1-3,CASSWEGNTIYF,TGTGCCAGCAGCTGGGAGGGAAACACCATATATTTT
.,.,TRBV9,TRBJ1-4,CASSVEGHPNEKLFF,TGTGCCAGCAGCGTAGAGGGACACCCTAACGAAAAACTGTTTTTT
.,.,TRBV11-2,TRBJ2-7,CASSYLRDYEQYF,TGTGCCAGCAGCTACCTACGGGACTACGAGCAGTACTTC
.,few,TRBV2,TRBJ1-2,CASSEVLDNPPYGYTF,TGTGCCAGCAGTGAAGTTCTGGACAACCCTCCCTATGGCTACACCTTC
TRBD1,.,TRBV19,TRBJ2-7,CASSGTATYEQYF,TGTGCCAGTAGTGGGACAGCTACCTACGAGCAGTACTTC
.,.,TRBV7-2,TRBJ2-5,CASSFAAVEQETQYF,TGTGCCAGCAGCTTCGCAGCGGTAGAGCAAGAGACCCAGTACTTC
.,.,TRBV11-2,TRBJ1-3,CASSLDIGGLDTIYF,TGTGCCAGCAGCTTAGATATCGGGGGACTAGACACCATATATTTT
TRBD2,once,TRBV5-4,TRBJ2-2,CASSLIVGGSTGELFF,TGTGCCAGCAGCTTGATCGTTGGCGGGAGCACCGGGGAGCTGTTTTTT
.,.,TRBV19,TRBJ2-3,CASSIYGRSTDTQYF,TGTGCCAGTAGTATATATGGCAGGAGCACAGATACGCAGTATTTT
.,.,TRBV11-2,TRBJ2-1,CASSLRGYEQFF,TGTGCCAGCAGCTTAAGGGGCTATGAGCAGTTCTTC
TRBD1,.,TRBV5-4,TRBJ2-7,CASSFGQGGYEQYF,TGTGCCAGCAGCTTTGGACAGGGGGGGTACGAGCAGTACTTC
TRBD2,.,TRBV9,TRBJ2-2,CASSKLARNTGELFF,TGTGCCAGCAGCAAACTAGCGCGGAACACCGGGGAGCTGTTTTTT
.,.,TRBV19,TRBJ1-6,CASSMAAGPNSPLHF,TGTGCCAGTAGTATGGCGGCAGGGCCTAATTCACCCCTCCACTTT
.,.,TRBV20-1,TRBJ1-2,CSARDLEELTF,TGCAGTGCTAGAGATCTGGAGGAGCTCACCTTC
TRBD2,once,TRBV5-4,TRBJ2-7,CASSLRTSGGGYEQYF,TGTGCCAGCAGCTTGAGGACTAGCGGGGGAGGCTACGAGCAGTACTTC
.,.,TRBV7-9,TRBJ1-2,CASSLERDYTF,TGTGCCAGCAGCTTAGAACGGGACTACACCTTC